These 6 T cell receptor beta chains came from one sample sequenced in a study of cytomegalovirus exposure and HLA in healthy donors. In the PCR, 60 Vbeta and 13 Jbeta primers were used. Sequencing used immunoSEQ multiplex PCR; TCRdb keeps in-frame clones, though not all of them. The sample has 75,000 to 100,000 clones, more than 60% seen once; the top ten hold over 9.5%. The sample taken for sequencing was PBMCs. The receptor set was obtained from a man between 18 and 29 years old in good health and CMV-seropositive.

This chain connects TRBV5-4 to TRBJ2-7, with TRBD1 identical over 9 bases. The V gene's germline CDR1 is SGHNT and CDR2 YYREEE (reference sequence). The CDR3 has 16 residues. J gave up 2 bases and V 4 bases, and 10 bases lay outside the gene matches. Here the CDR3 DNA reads TGTGCCAGCAGCCCGCGGGACAGGGTGGTCGCCTACGAGCAGTACTTC. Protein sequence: CASSPRDRVVAYEQYF.

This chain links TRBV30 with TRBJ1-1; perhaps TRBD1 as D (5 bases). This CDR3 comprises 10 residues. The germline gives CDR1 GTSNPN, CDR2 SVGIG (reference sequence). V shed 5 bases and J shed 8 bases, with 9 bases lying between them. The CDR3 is CAWGDYEAFF. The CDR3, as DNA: TGTGCCTGGGGGGACTACGAAGCTTTCTTT. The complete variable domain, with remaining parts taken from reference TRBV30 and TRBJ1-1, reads SQTIHQWPATLVQPVGSPLSLECTVEGTSNPNLYWYRQAAGRGLQLLFYSVGIGQISSEVPQNLSASRPQDRQFILSSKKLLLSDSGFYLCAWGDYEAFFGQGTRLTVV.

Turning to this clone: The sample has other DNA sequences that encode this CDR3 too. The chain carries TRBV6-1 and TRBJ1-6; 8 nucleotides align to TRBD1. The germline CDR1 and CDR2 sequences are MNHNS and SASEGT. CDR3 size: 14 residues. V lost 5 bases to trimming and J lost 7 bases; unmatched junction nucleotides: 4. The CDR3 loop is CASSLTGENSPLHF. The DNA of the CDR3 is TGTGCCAGCAGTCTGACAGGGGAGAATTCACCCCTCCACTTT.

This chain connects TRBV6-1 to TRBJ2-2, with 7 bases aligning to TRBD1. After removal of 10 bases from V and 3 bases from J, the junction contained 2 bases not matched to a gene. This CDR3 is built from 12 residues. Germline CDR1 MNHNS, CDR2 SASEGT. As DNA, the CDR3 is TGTGCCAACACAGGGGACACCGGGGAGCTGTTTTTT. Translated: CANTGDTGELFF.

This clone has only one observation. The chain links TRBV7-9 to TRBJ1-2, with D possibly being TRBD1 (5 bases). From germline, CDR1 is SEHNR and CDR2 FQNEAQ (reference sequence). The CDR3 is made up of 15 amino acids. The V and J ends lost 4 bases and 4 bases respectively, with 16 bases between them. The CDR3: CASSSAGQLTYGYTF. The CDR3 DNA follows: TGTGCCAGCAGCTCAGCAGGACAACTAACCTATGGCTACACCTTC.

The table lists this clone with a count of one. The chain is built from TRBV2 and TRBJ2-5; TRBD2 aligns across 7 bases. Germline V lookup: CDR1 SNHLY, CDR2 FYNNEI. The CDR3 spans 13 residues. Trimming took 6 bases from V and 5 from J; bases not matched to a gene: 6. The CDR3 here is CASRGVAGETQYF. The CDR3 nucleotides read TGTGCCAGCAGGGGGGTAGCGGGTGAGACCCAGTACTTC.